This TCR beta chain was identified in a study of CD8+CD57+ T cells in acquired aplastic anemia. At the level of the study: DNA from sorted CD4+ and CD8+ cells averaged roughly 3.2 ug. Study findings and constraints: Comparison of patients with controls identified twenty-nine shared CD8+ CDR3 sequences. CD8+ Simpson's diversity did not differ significantly between patients and controls.

Genomic DNA templated the TCR beta VDJ and CDR3 profiling. MiXCR, run by TCRdb on the reads, gives a single entry per CDR3 protein. Altogether roughly 240,000 distinct CDR3 sequences are present, about 44% being singletons, with the ten largest covering roughly 8%. Only patients with CD8+CD57+ cell expansion on flow cytometry were chosen for sequencing. Blood sampling was performed on the patients, and none of them had received therapy by then. A remark on this clonotype: Its antigen is unidentified.

The sequence came from a human donor with aplastic anemia. The sample taken for sequencing was sorted CD4+, CD8+, or CD8+CD57+ T cells (not recorded which) from PBMCs.

Here the CDR3 reads CSSEAGLAGGVTDTQYF. The CDR3 bases are TGCAGTAGTGAAGCGGGACTAGCGGGAGGAGTCACAGATACGCAGTATTTT. J is TRBJ2-3 and V is TRBV20-1; 15 bases agree with TRBD2. V shed 8 bases, J shed 2 bases, and the junction held 11 bases outside the gene matches. This CDR3 has 17 amino acids. The V gene's germline CDR1 is DFQATT and CDR2 SNEGSKA (reference sequence).